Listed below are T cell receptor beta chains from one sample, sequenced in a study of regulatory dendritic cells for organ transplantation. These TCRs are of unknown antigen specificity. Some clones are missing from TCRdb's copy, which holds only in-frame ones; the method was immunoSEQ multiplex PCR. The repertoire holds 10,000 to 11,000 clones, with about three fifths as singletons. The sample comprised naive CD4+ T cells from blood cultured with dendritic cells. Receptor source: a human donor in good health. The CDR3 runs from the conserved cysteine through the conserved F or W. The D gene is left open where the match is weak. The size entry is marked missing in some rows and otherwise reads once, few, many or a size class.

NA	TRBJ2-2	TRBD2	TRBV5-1	TGCGCCAGCAGCGCCTCTAGCGGGGGGGAGCTGTTTTTT	CASSASSGGELFF
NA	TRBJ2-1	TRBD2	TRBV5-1	TGCGCCAGCAGCTCCGACTTTAGCGGGAGGGGGACACACAATGAGCAGTTCTTC	CASSSDFSGRGTHNEQFF
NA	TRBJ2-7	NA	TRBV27	TGTGCCAGCAGCCTCGGAACCACAGCCTCCGAGCAGTACTTC	CASSLGTTASEQYF
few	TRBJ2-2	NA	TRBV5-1	TGCGCCAGCAGCTTGGCTCTAGCAGACACCGGGGAGCTGTTTTTT	CASSLALADTGELFF
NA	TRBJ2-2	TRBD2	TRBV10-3	TGCGTAGCGGGGGGGCCGAACACCGGGGAGCTGTTTTTT	CVAGGPNTGELFF
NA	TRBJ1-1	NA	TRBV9	TGTGCCAGCAGCGTAGTTCACACCTTGAACACTGAAGCTTTCTTT	CASSVVHTLNTEAFF
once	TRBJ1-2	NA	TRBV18	TGTGCCAGCTCACCAGGGCCAGTCCCTATCTATGGCTACACCTTC	CASSPGPVPIYGYTF
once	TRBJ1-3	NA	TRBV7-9	TGTGCCAGCAGCTTTTATCAGGGGTTCTCTGGAAACACCATATATTTT	CASSFYQGFSGNTIYF
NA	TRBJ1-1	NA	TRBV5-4	TGTGCCAGCAGCTTGGCCAAACAGAACACTGAAGCTTTCTTT	CASSLAKQNTEAFF
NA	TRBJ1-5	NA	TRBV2	TGTGCCAGCAGTTCTGGACAGCTTAGCAATCAGCCCCAGCATTTT	CASSSGQLSNQPQHF
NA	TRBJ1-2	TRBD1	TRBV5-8	TGTGCCAGCAGCTTGGAAGGGACAGGGCTTGGCTACACCTTC	CASSLEGTGLGYTF
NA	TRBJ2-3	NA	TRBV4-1	TGCGCCAGCAGCCAAGATTCTAGAACAGATACGCAGTATTTT	CASSQDSRTDTQYF
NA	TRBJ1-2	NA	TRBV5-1	TGCGCCAGCAGAACAGGGAACTATGGCTACACCTTC	CASRTGNYGYTF
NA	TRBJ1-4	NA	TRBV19	TGTGCCAGTAGGAAAGACAGGAAGACTAATGAAAAACTGTTTTTT	CASRKDRKTNEKLFF
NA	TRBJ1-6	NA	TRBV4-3	TGCGCCAGCAGCCTGAGGAGGGTAAATTCACCCCTCCACTTT	CASSLRRVNSPLHF
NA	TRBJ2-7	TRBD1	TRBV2	TGTGCCAGCAGGTCGGGACAGGGGACGTTCTACGAGCAGTACTTC	CASRSGQGTFYEQYF
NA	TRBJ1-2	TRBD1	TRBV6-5	TGTGCCAGCAGTGACCGGGACAGGGACTATGGCTACACCTTC	CASSDRDRDYGYTF
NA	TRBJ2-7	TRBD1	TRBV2	TGTGCCAGCAGACCTACAGGGGGCAGCGACGAGCAGTACTTC	CASRPTGGSDEQYF
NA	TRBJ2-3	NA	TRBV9	TGTGCCAGCAGCCCTCACGGAGTAACTAGCACAGATACGCAGTATTTT	CASSPHGVTSTDTQYF
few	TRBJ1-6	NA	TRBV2	TGTGCCAGCAGTATGCCGACGAGCAGGGGCAGGTCACCCCTCCACTTT	CASSMPTSRGRSPLHF
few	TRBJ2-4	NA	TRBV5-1	TGCGCCAGCAGCTTCCTTCAGGCCGACATTCAGTACTTC	CASSFLQADIQYF
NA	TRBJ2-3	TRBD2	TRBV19	TGTGCCAGTAGTCCCTTAGCGGGGGTGAGCACAGATACGCAGTATTTT	CASSPLAGVSTDTQYF
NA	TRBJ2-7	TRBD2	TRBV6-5	TGTGCCAGCAGTGCCGGGACTAGCGGGGGTTACGAGCAGTACTTC	CASSAGTSGGYEQYF
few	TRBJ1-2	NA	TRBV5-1	TGCGCCAGCAGCTTGGCGGGGGATGGCTACACCTTC	CASSLAGDGYTF
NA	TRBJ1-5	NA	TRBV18	TGTGCCAGCTCAAATGGACAGAGCGAGCATCAGCCCCAGCATTTT	CASSNGQSEHQPQHF
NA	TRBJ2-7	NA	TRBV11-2	TGTGCCAGCAGCTGGAGCAGAGGCTCCTACGAGCAGTACTTC	CASSWSRGSYEQYF
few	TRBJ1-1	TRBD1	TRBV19	TGTGCCAGTAGTGTAACAGGGGGGAACACTGAAGCTTTCTTT	CASSVTGGNTEAFF
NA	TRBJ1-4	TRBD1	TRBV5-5	TGCGCCAGCAGCTTGTATCAGGGGGCGCAGGCTAATGAAAAACTGTTTTTT	CASSLYQGAQANEKLFF
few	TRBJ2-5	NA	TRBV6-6	TGTGCCAGCATTAATAACGGGCAAGAGACCCAGTACTTC	CASINNGQETQYF
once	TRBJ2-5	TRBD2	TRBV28	TGTGCCAGCGTCCGCCCGAGCGGGGGTGGAGAGACCCAGTACTTC	CASVRPSGGGETQYF
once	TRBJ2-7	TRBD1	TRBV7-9	TGTGCCAGCAGCTTTGGGACAGGGGTTCCCGAGCAGTACTTC	CASSFGTGVPEQYF
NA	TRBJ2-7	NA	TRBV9	TGTGCCAGCAGTCCGGGGACACCTCCCTACGAGCAGTACTTC	CASSPGTPPYEQYF
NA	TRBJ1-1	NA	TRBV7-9	TGTGCCAGCAGCTTAGGACAGGTGAACACTGAAGCTTTCTTT	CASSLGQVNTEAFF
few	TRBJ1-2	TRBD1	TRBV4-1	TGCGCCAGCAGCCACCCGACAGGGGGCATCTATGGCTACACCTTC	CASSHPTGGIYGYTF
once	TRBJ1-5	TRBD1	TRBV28	TGTGCCAGCAGAACAGGGGAAACGGCCCAGCATTTT	CASRTGETAQHF
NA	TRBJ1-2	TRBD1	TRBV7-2	TGTGCCAGCAGCTTAATGACGGGACAGGGCTATGGCTACACCTTC	CASSLMTGQGYGYTF
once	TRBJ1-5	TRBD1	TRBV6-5	TGTGCCAGCAGGCCAGACAGGGTCTCCAATCAGCCCCAGCATTTT	CASRPDRVSNQPQHF
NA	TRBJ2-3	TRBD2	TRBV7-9	TGTGCCAGCAGCTTACTAGCGGGGGTCACAGATACGCAGTATTTT	CASSLLAGVTDTQYF
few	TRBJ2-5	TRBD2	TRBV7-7	TGTGCCAGCAGCTCCGGGACTAGCGGGGGGGAGACCCAGTACTTC	CASSSGTSGGETQYF
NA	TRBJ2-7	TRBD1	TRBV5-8	TGTGCCAGCAGCTTGCCGGGACAGGGCTCCTACGAGCAGTACTTC	CASSLPGQGSYEQYF
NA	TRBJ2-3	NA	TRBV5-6	TGTGCCAGCAGGAATCAAAAAAAAGCGGACACAGATACGCAGTATTTT	CASRNQKKADTDTQYF
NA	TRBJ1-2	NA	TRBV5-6	TGTGCCAGCAGCTGGGGCAGGGGCTACACCTTC	CASSWGRGYTF
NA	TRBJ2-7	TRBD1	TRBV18	TGTGCCAGCTCAACGACAGGGATGACCTACGAGCAGTACTTC	CASSTTGMTYEQYF
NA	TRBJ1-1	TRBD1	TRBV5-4	TGTGCCAGCAGCCCAGGGACAGGGCTTTTAATGAACACTGAAGCTTTCTTT	CASSPGTGLLMNTEAFF
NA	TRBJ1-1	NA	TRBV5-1	TGCGCCAGCAACGGAGGTAGAGGCACTGAAGCTTTCTTT	CASNGGRGTEAFF
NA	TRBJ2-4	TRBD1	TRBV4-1	TGCGCCAGCAGCCGGGCCCAGGGGGCCACGGACATTCAGTACTTC	CASSRAQGATDIQYF
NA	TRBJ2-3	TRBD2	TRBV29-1	TGCAGCTCGACTAGCGGGGAGGATACGCAGTATTTT	CSSTSGEDTQYF
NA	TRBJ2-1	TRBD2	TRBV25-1	TGTGCCAGCAGTGAAGTAGCGGGGGCGTCCTACAATGAGCAGTTCTTC	CASSEVAGASYNEQFF
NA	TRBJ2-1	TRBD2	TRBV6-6	TGTGCCAGCAGGACTAGCGGGGGGGTTTCCAATGAGCAGTTCTTC	CASRTSGGVSNEQFF
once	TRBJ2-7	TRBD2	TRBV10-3	TGTGCCAGCACTAGCGCCAGCTCCTACGAGCAGTACTTC	CASTSASSYEQYF
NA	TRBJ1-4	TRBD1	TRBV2	TGTGCCGGACAGGGGGAGGAAAAACTGTTTTTT	CAGQGEEKLFF
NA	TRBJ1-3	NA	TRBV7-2	TGTGCCAGCAGCTCACGATGGGGCTTTGGAAACACCATATATTTT	CASSSRWGFGNTIYF